These 25 T cell receptor beta chains share one sample of origin, sequenced in a study of CD8+CD57+ T cells in acquired aplastic anemia (dated by TCRdb to between 2017 and 2018). The instrument was an Illumina HiSeq 2000. TCR beta VDJ combination and CDR3 sequence profiling used genomic DNA as the template. TCRdb redid the processing of the public reads, applying fastp at Q25 and MiXCR, and retained in-frame beta chains. CDR3 protein duplicates are merged, each entry listing the most common genes and DNA. This sample has under 200,000 distinct CDR3 sequences in its table, and around three fifths of those were observed once. The ten most abundant clones make up about 45% of the sample. Sample: sorted CD4+, CD8+, or CD8+CD57+ T cells (not recorded which) from PBMCs. The receptors were gathered from a human donor with severe aplastic anemia or a healthy control (not recorded which).

This clonotype has ten or more counts. The chain has TRBV20-1 and TRBJ1-2, with D perhaps TRBD1 (6 bases). There are 12 residues in the CDR3. The V and J ends lost 6 bases and 6 bases respectively, with 14 bases between them. Germline lookup yields CDR1 DFQATT and CDR2 SNEGSKA (reference sequence). The CDR3 sequence: CSAREAGDGYTF. The CDR3 DNA is TGCAGTGCCCGGGAGGCAGGGGATGGCTACACCTTC.

Written as DNA, the CDR3 is TGTGCCAGTAGTGGCACTAACTACGAGCAGTACTTC. It codes for CASSGTNYEQYF. This chain joins TRBV19 and TRBJ2-7; D is uncertain. This CDR3 contains 12 residues. The V and J ends lost 5 bases and 3 bases respectively, with 8 bases between them. Germline V gives CDR1 LNHDA, CDR2 SQIVND (reference sequence). Full variable domain (outside the CDR3, taken from reference TRBV19 and TRBJ2-7): DGGITQSPKYLFRKEGQNVTLSCEQNLNHDAMYWYRQDPGQGLRLIYYSQIVNDFQKGDIAEGYSVSREKKESFPLTVTSAQKNPTAFYLCASSGTNYEQYFGPGTRLTVT.

The chain uses TRBV20-1 and TRBJ1-1, with 7 bases identical to TRBD1. CDR1 DFQATT and CDR2 SNEGSKA come from the germline V gene (reference sequence). Trimming at V came to 3 bases and at J to 1 base, leaving 5 bases not matched to a gene. There are 14 residues in the CDR3. The CDR3 DNA is TGCAGTGCTAGCAACAGGGGTGAGAACACTGAAGCTTTCTTT. Translating gives CSASNRGENTEAFF.

To note about this clonotype: One end of the junction varies from germline; a read error may be responsible. The genes are TRBV7-9 and TRBJ2-2; perhaps TRBD2 as D (7 bases). The CDR3 extends over 17 amino acids. Germline-derived CDR1 and CDR2 are SEHNR and FQNEAQ (reference sequence). In DNA form, the CDR3 reads TGTGCCAGCAGCTCCCTGGACGGGGGGCCGAAGACCGGGGGGCTGTTTTTT. The encoded protein is CASSSLDGGPKTGGLFF.

A note on this clonotype: At one end the junction does not follow the germline gene, possibly because of a read error. The gene calls are TRBV5-1 and TRBJ2-7; possibly TRBD1 for D (5 bases). Germline V gene data show CDR1 as SGHRS and CDR2 as YFSETQ. This CDR3 region has 12 residues. CDR3 coding DNA: TGTGCCAGCAGACATGACAGCTACGAGCAGTACTTC. It translates to CASRHDSYEQYF.

This rearrangement joins TRBV24-1 to TRBJ2-5; 12 positions match TRBD2. The CDR3 runs 16 residues. CDR1 is KGHDR and CDR2 is SFDVKD in the germline V gene. Trimming took 4 bases from V and 4 from J; bases not matched to a gene: 6. The CDR3 sequence is CATSETGLAGRETQYF. As DNA, the CDR3 is TGTGCCACCAGTGAGACGGGACTAGCGGGCCGAGAGACCCAGTACTTC.

There are a few counts of this clonotype. This chain uses TRBV19 with TRBJ1-2, with D uncertain. Trimming pared 5 bases from V and 2 bases from J, leaving 15 bases between. Germline values: CDR1 LNHDA, CDR2 SQIVND (reference sequence). The CDR3 has 15 residues. CDR3 DNA: TGTGCCAGTAGTGTGCAGTCCGACAACAACTATGGCTACACCTTC. This sequence encodes CASSVQSDNNYGYTF.

The chain carries TRBV2 and TRBJ1-6; 9 bases are shared with TRBD1. The junction had 4 bases not matched to a gene; V was cut back by 7 bases and J by 6 bases. Germline CDR1 reads SNHLY; CDR2 reads FYNNEI. This CDR3 has 14 residues. CDR3 amino acids: CASTGTGTNSPLHF. CDR3 in DNA: TGTGCCAGCACCGGGACAGGGACTAATTCACCCCTCCACTTT.

The V gene is TRBV7-2, the J gene TRBJ2-7, with 15 positions matching TRBD2. There are 18 residues in the CDR3. Trimming took 5 bases from V and 0 from J; bases not matched to a gene: 8. The germline V gene has CDR1 SGHTA and CDR2 FQGNSA. The CDR3 DNA reads TGTGCCAGCAGCCTGGGACTAGCGGGGGGACGGAGCTCCTACGAGCAGTACTTC. Its protein product is CASSLGLAGGRSSYEQYF.

This chain links TRBV4-1 with TRBJ2-5; 8 bases map to TRBD1. In germline, CDR1 is MGHRA, CDR2 YSYEKL. Germline trimming cut 1 base from V and 2 bases from J; bases unmatched to any gene: 6. The CDR3 sequence is 16 residues long. CDR3 DNA: TGCGCCAGCAGCCAAGGAACCGGGACAGGACAAGAGACCCAGTACTTC. Protein: CASSQGTGTGQETQYF.

This clonotype was observed a handful of times. The chain employs TRBV19 and TRBJ1-5; D not certain. This CDR3 is 14 amino acids long. From germline, CDR1 is LNHDA and CDR2 SQIVND (reference sequence). Trimming removed 3 bases from V and 0 bases from J, with 6 bases in between. In DNA, the CDR3 is TGTGCCAGTAGTATCGGTTCTAGCAATCAGCCCCAGCATTTT. Protein: CASSIGSSNQPQHF. Full variable domain (remainder filled in from reference TRBV19 and TRBJ1-5): DGGITQSPKYLFRKEGQNVTLSCEQNLNHDAMYWYRQDPGQGLRLIYYSQIVNDFQKGDIAEGYSVSREKKESFPLTVTSAQKNPTAFYLCASSIGSSNQPQHFGDGTRLSIL.

This clonotype was picked up one time. The rearrangement links TRBV7-9 to TRBJ2-1; D is ambiguous. V shed 7 bases and J shed 10 bases, with 11 bases lying between them. CDR3 length equals 11 residues. Germline values: CDR1 SEHNR, CDR2 FQNEAQ (reference sequence). Here the CDR3 DNA reads TGTGCCAGCACCTCACGGAGAGAGCAGTTCTTC. Its translation is CASTSRREQFF.

This clonotype was counted only a few times. The V gene is TRBV7-8, the J gene TRBJ1-3; D is possibly TRBD1 (5 bases). The CDR3 spans 15 residues. Germline loops: CDR1 SGHVS, CDR2 FQNEAQ. Between the trimmed V and J ends, which lost 5 bases and 4 bases, there was a span of 15 bases. CDR3 sequence reads: CASSRSQGGGNTIYF. CDR3 in DNA: TGTGCCAGCAGCCGTAGTCAGGGAGGAGGAAACACCATATATTTT.

This clonotype was seen a handful of times. The chain carries TRBV10-1 and TRBJ1-6, with TRBD1 as a possible D gene (5 bases). Germline assignment: CDR1 WNHNN and CDR2 SYGVQD (reference sequence). This CDR3 is built from 14 residues. Trimming took off 0 bases at V and 9 bases at J, with 9 bases between the two ends. The CDR3 loop is CASSESGEISPLHF. The CDR3 DNA follows: TGCGCCAGCAGTGAGTCAGGGGAGATTTCACCCCTCCACTTT.

The chain combines TRBV7-3 with TRBJ2-7; D is undetermined. V was cut by 2 bases and J by 4 bases, with 18 bases left in between. The CDR3 totals 16 residues. From germline, CDR1 is SGHTA and CDR2 FQGTGA. Written as DNA, the CDR3 is TGTGCCAGCAGCTTAGATCGGCAGAAAGTATATTACGAGCAGTACTTC. Translating it yields CASSLDRQKVYYEQYF.

The CDR3 region is CASSSLAGGTDTQYF. In nucleotides, the CDR3 is TGTGCCAGCAGTTCCTTAGCGGGGGGCACAGATACGCAGTATTTT. The chain carries TRBV7-3 and TRBJ2-3; TRBD2 matches at 9 bases. The CDR3 contains 15 residues. Germline assignment: CDR1 SGHTA and CDR2 FQGTGA. V lost 6 bases to trimming and J lost 1 base; unmatched junction nucleotides: 5.

The chain joins TRBV9 to TRBJ2-5; D ambiguous. The CDR3 covers 12 residues. V dropped 0 bases and J dropped 3 bases, with 3 bases sitting between them. Germline-derived CDR1 and CDR2 are SGDLS and YYNGEE. The CDR3 DNA sequence: TGTGCCAGCAGCGTAGCCGAAGAGACCCAGTACTTC. Its translation: CASSVAEETQYF.

This clonotype was found a few times. This sequence joins TRBV9 and TRBJ1-2, with TRBD1 matching 7 bases. Losses at the gene ends were 3 bases for V and 0 bases for J; bases not matched to a gene: 8. The CDR3 loop spans 16 amino acids. CDR1 and CDR2 from the germline V gene are SGDLS and YYNGEE. DNA for the CDR3: TGTGCCAGCAGCGATGGGACAGTGAGGGCTAACTATGGCTACACCTTC. Translation: CASSDGTVRANYGYTF.

The CDR3 coding sequence is TGTGCCAGCCGAATCCGGGCCGCCAACTACGAGCAGTACTTC. It codes for CASRIRAANYEQYF. The V gene is TRBV7-2, the J gene TRBJ2-7; no definite D call. The V gene lost 8 bases and the J gene lost 3 bases, with 17 bases spanning the gap. The CDR3 loop spans 14 amino acids. Germline lookup yields CDR1 SGHTA and CDR2 FQGNSA.

This chain joins TRBV12-3 or TRBV12-4 and TRBJ2-7; D not resolved. Trimming took off 4 bases at V and 1 base at J, with 11 bases between the two ends. This CDR3 is 14 amino acids long. CDR3 protein: CASSCSRRSYEQYF. As DNA, the CDR3 is TGTGCCAGCAGTTGTAGCAGGCGTTCCTACGAGCAGTACTTC.

The table lists this clonotype with a few counts. The chain couples TRBV7-3 to TRBJ2-1; 10 bases match TRBD2. The CDR3 consists of 13 residues. Germline lookup yields CDR1 SGHTA and CDR2 FQGTGA. The trim removed 2 bases at V and 9 bases at J, leaving 1 base unmatched. CDR3 DNA: TGTGCCAGCAGCTTACTAGCGGGAGCTGAGCAGTTCTTC. This translates into CASSLLAGAEQFF.

This chain connects TRBV7-6 to TRBJ1-4; D not resolved. V lost 7 bases to trimming and J lost 5 bases, with 5 bases between them. The CDR3 is 11 residues long. The germline gives CDR1 SGHVS, CDR2 FNYEAQ. The CDR3 DNA follows: TGTGCCAGCACCCTCAATGAAAAACTGTTTTTT. It yields the protein CASTLNEKLFF.

This chain joins TRBV20-1 and TRBJ2-1; 11 nucleotides line up with TRBD2. V shed 5 bases, J shed 6 bases, and the junction held 3 bases outside the gene matches. This CDR3 spans 13 amino acids. Germline-derived CDR1 and CDR2 are DFQATT and SNEGSKA (reference sequence). In nucleotides, the CDR3 is TGCAGTGCTGGTAGCGGGGGGGGCAATGAGCAGTTCTTC. Residues: CSAGSGGGNEQFF.

This clonotype has ten or more counts. The chain joins TRBV20-1 to TRBJ2-7, with D possibly matching TRBD1 (6 bases). V lost 1 base, J lost 6 bases, and 13 bases lay in between. Germline-derived CDR1 and CDR2 are DFQATT and SNEGSKA (reference sequence). The CDR3 is 13 residues long. CDR3 nucleotides: TGCAGTGCTAGAGGTTACAGGGAAAGCGAGCAGTACTTC. Protein product: CSARGYRESEQYF.

This chain links TRBV7-2 with TRBJ2-7; D is unresolved. This CDR3 spans 10 amino acids. The germline V gene encodes CDR1 SGHTA and CDR2 FQGNSA. Trimming shortened V by 4 bases and J by 10 bases, and 8 bases separated the two germline ends. CDR3: CASSSIGQYF. The CDR3 DNA is TGTGCCAGCAGCTCCATCGGACAGTACTTC. Together with reference TRBV7-2 and TRBJ2-7, the CDR3 gives the full variable domain: GAGVSQSPSNKVTEKGKDVELRCDPISGHTALYWYRQSLGQGLEFLIYFQGNSAPDKSGLPSDRFSAERTGGSVSTLTIQRTQQEDSAVYLCASSSIGQYFGPGTRLTVT.